This T cell receptor beta chain was recovered during a study of blood T cell repertoires in COVID-19. At the level of the study: Samples came from the United States, Italy and Spain, spanning acute and convalescent COVID-19. T cells, B-cell-depleted T cells, or PBMCs supplied cDNA or gDNA.

Here immunoSEQ multiplex PCR was the method, and the copy in TCRdb shows in-frame clones only, minus some. The sample has about 200,000 clones; 76% are singletons. CDR1 SGHVS and CDR2 FNYEAQ come from the germline V gene. This CDR3 spans 16 amino acids. Trimming at V came to 1 base and at J to 1 base, leaving 5 bases not matched to a gene. The age range of participants was about 18 to 90 years, with residence in roughly 25 US areas. Which cohort a participant joined came from the clinical history participants gave. This sequence joins TRBV7-6 and TRBJ2-3, with 7 bases matching TRBD1. The sample consisted of PBMCs or T cells enriched from blood (not recorded which). This TCR derives from a woman aged 45-65 years with acute COVID-19. The CDR3 sequence is CASSLGPGQGTDTQYF. The DNA of the CDR3 is TGTGCCAGCAGCTTAGGTCCAGGACAGGGCACAGATACGCAGTATTTT.